This is a list of T cell receptor beta chains from one sample in a study of cytomegalovirus exposure and HLA in healthy donors. Here immunoSEQ multiplex PCR was the method, and the copy in TCRdb shows in-frame clones only, minus some. Counted here are about 100,000 clones, around 72% occurring once; the ten biggest clones make up roughly 15%. The sample was PBMCs. These TCRs come from a woman in her 40s in good health and CMV-seropositive. CDR3s include the opening cysteine and the closing phenylalanine or tryptophan. A D gene is named only where the DNA matches it firmly. Some rows have no size entry. The others give once, few or many, or a class for an expanded clone.

d_gene: NA
abundance: NA
j_gene: TRBJ2-3
v_gene: TRBV18
CDR3aa: CASSPPATRADTQYF
CDR3nt: TGTGCCAGCTCACCACCGGCTACTCGGGCAGATACGCAGTATTTT

d_gene: NA
abundance: NA
j_gene: TRBJ1-1
v_gene: TRBV4-3
CDR3aa: CASSQTGMNTEAFF
CDR3nt: TGCGCCAGCAGCCAAACAGGGATGAACACTGAAGCTTTCTTT

d_gene: NA
abundance: NA
j_gene: TRBJ2-7
v_gene: TRBV7-9
CDR3aa: CASSLALTSSEQYF
CDR3nt: TGTGCCAGCAGCTTAGCCCTGACTAGTAGTGAGCAGTACTTC

d_gene: TRBD2
abundance: NA
j_gene: TRBJ2-1
v_gene: TRBV30
CDR3aa: CAWSVAGGAGEQFF
CDR3nt: TGTGCCTGGAGTGTAGCCGGGGGGGCGGGGGAGCAGTTCTTC

d_gene: NA
abundance: few
j_gene: TRBJ1-3
v_gene: TRBV7-2
CDR3aa: CASSLVMDYSGNTIYF
CDR3nt: TGTGCCAGCAGCTTAGTTATGGACTACTCTGGAAACACCATATATTTT

d_gene: TRBD1
abundance: once
j_gene: TRBJ2-7
v_gene: TRBV19
CDR3aa: CASSLKGGTGHEQYF
CDR3nt: TGTGCCAGTAGTTTAAAAGGCGGGACAGGGCACGAGCAGTACTTC

d_gene: NA
abundance: few
j_gene: TRBJ1-1
v_gene: TRBV5-4
CDR3aa: CASSLDRKATEAFF
CDR3nt: TGTGCCAGCAGCTTGGACAGGAAGGCCACTGAAGCTTTCTTT

d_gene: NA
abundance: few
j_gene: TRBJ2-3
v_gene: TRBV19
CDR3aa: CASSIGVADTQYF
CDR3nt: TGTGCCAGTAGTATAGGAGTGGCAGATACGCAGTATTTT

d_gene: TRBD1
abundance: NA
j_gene: TRBJ1-1
v_gene: TRBV5-1
CDR3aa: CASSRGQGDEAFF
CDR3nt: TGCGCCAGCAGCAGGGGACAGGGGGATGAAGCTTTCTTT

d_gene: TRBD1
abundance: NA
j_gene: TRBJ1-6
v_gene: TRBV6-5
CDR3aa: CASSYMLRTGISPLHF
CDR3nt: TGTGCCAGCAGTTACATGCTTAGGACAGGGATTTCACCCCTCCACTTT

d_gene: TRBD1
abundance: NA
j_gene: TRBJ1-2
v_gene: TRBV30
CDR3aa: CAWSLSDREAGYTF
CDR3nt: TGTGCCTGGAGTTTATCAGACAGGGAGGCTGGCTACACCTTC

d_gene: TRBD1
abundance: NA
j_gene: TRBJ1-4
v_gene: TRBV14
CDR3aa: CASSQDREQGAYEKLFF
CDR3nt: TGTGCCAGCAGCCAAGATCGCGAGCAGGGGGCTTACGAAAAACTGTTTTTT

d_gene: TRBD1
abundance: few
j_gene: TRBJ2-7
v_gene: TRBV2
CDR3aa: CASSEGQGAKMYEQYF
CDR3nt: TGTGCCAGCAGTGAGGGACAGGGGGCTAAGATGTACGAGCAGTACTTC

d_gene: TRBD1
abundance: once
j_gene: TRBJ2-7
v_gene: TRBV5-5
CDR3aa: CASSRDRGESYEQYF
CDR3nt: TGTGCCAGCAGCCGGGACAGGGGTGAGTCCTACGAGCAGTACTTC

d_gene: TRBD1
abundance: NA
j_gene: TRBJ1-4
v_gene: TRBV10-3
CDR3aa: CAISDSRGTGNRNGNEKLFF
CDR3nt: TGTGCCATCAGTGACTCCAGGGGGACAGGGAATCGGAACGGTAATGAAAAACTGTTTTTT

d_gene: NA
abundance: NA
j_gene: TRBJ2-1
v_gene: TRBV7-9
CDR3aa: CSSTPTGDEQFF
CDR3nt: TGTTCCAGCACCCCCACGGGGGACGAGCAGTTCTTC

d_gene: NA
abundance: NA
j_gene: TRBJ2-7
v_gene: TRBV7-9
CDR3aa: CASSRSGGPYEQYF
CDR3nt: TGTGCCAGCAGCCGATCCGGAGGGCCCTACGAGCAGTACTTC

d_gene: NA
abundance: NA
j_gene: TRBJ1-6
v_gene: TRBV27
CDR3aa: CASSTEWGVENSPLHF
CDR3nt: TGTGCCAGCAGTACCGAATGGGGAGTTGAGAATTCACCCCTCCACTTT

d_gene: NA
abundance: few
j_gene: TRBJ2-7
v_gene: TRBV5-4
CDR3aa: CASSLAKGSYEQYF
CDR3nt: TGTGCCAGCAGCTTGGCCAAGGGGTCCTACGAGCAGTACTTC

d_gene: TRBD1
abundance: few
j_gene: TRBJ2-1
v_gene: TRBV30
CDR3aa: CAWSVIQGMIF
CDR3nt: TGTGCCTGGAGTGTAATACAGGGGATGATCTTC

d_gene: TRBD2
abundance: once
j_gene: TRBJ2-1
v_gene: TRBV4-3
CDR3aa: CASSQSTSGYNEQFF
CDR3nt: TGCGCCAGCAGCCAGTCCACTAGCGGTTACAATGAGCAGTTCTTC

d_gene: TRBD1
abundance: NA
j_gene: TRBJ1-2
v_gene: TRBV28
CDR3aa: CASSSQGQASGYTF
CDR3nt: TGTGCCAGCAGCTCACAGGGGCAGGCTAGCGGCTACACCTTC

d_gene: NA
abundance: NA
j_gene: TRBJ1-2
v_gene: TRBV6-5
CDR3aa: CASRDTGSYGYTF
CDR3nt: TGTGCCAGCAGGGATACAGGGTCCTATGGCTACACCTTC

d_gene: NA
abundance: NA
j_gene: TRBJ1-5
v_gene: TRBV27
CDR3aa: CASSLYRVGYEPQHF
CDR3nt: TGTGCCAGCAGTTTGTACAGGGTCGGGTATGAGCCCCAGCATTTT

d_gene: TRBD1
abundance: NA
j_gene: TRBJ1-2
v_gene: TRBV30
CDR3aa: CANGQANYGYTF
CDR3nt: TGCGCTAACGGACAGGCGAACTATGGCTACACCTTC

d_gene: TRBD1
abundance: NA
j_gene: TRBJ1-5
v_gene: TRBV27
CDR3aa: CASSPLGQGRPQHF
CDR3nt: TGTGCCAGCAGTCCCCTAGGACAGGGGAGGCCCCAGCATTTT

d_gene: TRBD2
abundance: few
j_gene: TRBJ2-1
v_gene: TRBV29-1
CDR3aa: CSAGTSFYNEQFF
CDR3nt: TGCAGCGCCGGGACTAGCTTCTACAATGAGCAGTTCTTC

d_gene: NA
abundance: NA
j_gene: TRBJ2-7
v_gene: TRBV21-1
CDR3aa: CASSWDQVSGGRYEQYF
CDR3nt: TGTGCCAGCTCCTGGGACCAGGTGTCAGGGGGCAGGTACGAGCAGTACTTC

d_gene: NA
abundance: NA
j_gene: TRBJ1-1
v_gene: TRBV7-3
CDR3aa: CASSMRGSNTEAFF
CDR3nt: TGTGCCAGCAGTATGAGGGGGTCGAACACTGAAGCTTTCTTT

d_gene: NA
abundance: once
j_gene: TRBJ1-1
v_gene: TRBV30
CDR3aa: CAWIGSGSGSLNTEAFF
CDR3nt: TGTGCCTGGATAGGTAGCGGGTCAGGATCCTTGAACACTGAAGCTTTCTTT

d_gene: NA
abundance: NA
j_gene: TRBJ2-1
v_gene: TRBV5-1
CDR3aa: CASSLQGGSTEQFF
CDR3nt: TGCGCCAGCAGCTTGCAAGGAGGGAGTACTGAGCAGTTCTTC

d_gene: NA
abundance: NA
j_gene: TRBJ1-1
v_gene: TRBV10-3
CDR3aa: CAISDQGNTEAFF
CDR3nt: TGTGCCATCAGTGACCAGGGGAACACTGAAGCTTTCTTT

d_gene: NA
abundance: once
j_gene: TRBJ2-3
v_gene: TRBV7-2
CDR3aa: CASSLFRDTQYF
CDR3nt: TGTGCCAGCAGCTTATTCCGAGATACGCAGTATTTT

d_gene: NA
abundance: few
j_gene: TRBJ1-1
v_gene: TRBV10-3
CDR3aa: CAISGATEAFF
CDR3nt: TGTGCCATCAGTGGGGCCACGGAAGCTTTCTTT

d_gene: NA
abundance: NA
j_gene: TRBJ2-7
v_gene: TRBV30
CDR3aa: CAWSAEIHEQYF
CDR3nt: TGTGCCTGGAGTGCGGAGATCCACGAGCAGTACTTC

d_gene: NA
abundance: NA
j_gene: TRBJ2-5
v_gene: TRBV19
CDR3aa: CASRPPGGFGETQYF
CDR3nt: TGTGCCAGTAGACCTCCTGGGGGGTTTGGAGAGACCCAGTACTTC

d_gene: TRBD2
abundance: NA
j_gene: TRBJ2-1
v_gene: TRBV11-2
CDR3aa: CASRASGGGNEQFF
CDR3nt: TGTGCCAGCAGGGCTAGCGGGGGGGGCAATGAGCAGTTCTTC

d_gene: NA
abundance: NA
j_gene: TRBJ1-4
v_gene: TRBV7-2
CDR3aa: CASSLVVGGAGKLFF
CDR3nt: TGTGCCAGCAGCCTAGTGGTTGGGGGCGCTGGAAAACTGTTTTTT

d_gene: TRBD2
abundance: NA
j_gene: TRBJ2-1
v_gene: TRBV10-3
CDR3aa: CAISESGLANNEQFF
CDR3nt: TGTGCCATCAGTGAGTCAGGACTAGCTAACAATGAGCAGTTCTTC

d_gene: NA
abundance: NA
j_gene: TRBJ1-1
v_gene: TRBV7-9
CDR3aa: CASSLTQVNTEAFF
CDR3nt: TGTGCCAGCAGCTTAACACAGGTGAACACTGAAGCTTTCTTT

d_gene: TRBD1
abundance: NA
j_gene: TRBJ1-5
v_gene: TRBV18
CDR3aa: CASSPRTGANQPQHF
CDR3nt: TGTGCCAGCTCACCCCGGACAGGGGCGAATCAGCCCCAGCATTTT

d_gene: TRBD1
abundance: NA
j_gene: TRBJ1-1
v_gene: TRBV7-2
CDR3aa: CASSPQGGTEAFF
CDR3nt: TGTGCCAGCAGCCCACAGGGGGGCACTGAAGCTTTCTTT

d_gene: TRBD1
abundance: NA
j_gene: TRBJ2-7
v_gene: TRBV10-1
CDR3aa: CASSEYRDREMSEQYF
CDR3nt: TGCGCCAGCAGTGAATACCGGGACAGGGAAATGAGTGAGCAGTACTTC

d_gene: NA
abundance: NA
j_gene: TRBJ2-1
v_gene: TRBV27
CDR3aa: CASSYRREEQFF
CDR3nt: TGTGCCAGCAGCTACAGAAGGGAGGAGCAGTTCTTC

d_gene: NA
abundance: NA
j_gene: TRBJ2-7
v_gene: TRBV2
CDR3aa: CASRRAGGRYEQYF
CDR3nt: TGTGCCAGCAGAAGAGCAGGGGGGAGGTACGAGCAGTACTTC

d_gene: NA
abundance: NA
j_gene: TRBJ1-1
v_gene: TRBV9
CDR3aa: CASSPQGHLNTEAFF
CDR3nt: TGTGCCAGCAGCCCCCAGGGACACTTGAACACTGAAGCTTTCTTT